The 2 T cell receptor beta chains below all came from one sample that was sequenced in a study of CXCR3-negative and CXCR3-positive naive CD8 T cells (dated by TCRdb to between 2018 and 2021). Sequencer: NextSeq 550. The Human TCR Profiling Kit (MiLaboratory) was used to make UMI-labeled 5' RACE TRB cDNA libraries. TCRdb reprocessed the reads and assigns one entry to each CDR3 protein sequence, leaving out DNA. The sample's own table lists tens of thousands of distinct CDR3 sequences. Of the sample, roughly 1.6% is held by the ten largest clones. The sequenced sample was naive CXCR3- CD8+ T cells from blood. The sample's cell subset or site label is to be understood as: CD45RO-CCR7+CD27+CD95- naive CD8+ T cells lacking CXCR3 (TNR3-). All receptors derive from a human donor in good health. Some clones in this sample may be carry-over from other donors' samples.

The V and J genes are TRBV30 and TRBJ2-7; the D call of TRBD1 rests on TCRdb alone, since no DNA is present to check it. The CDR3 has 15 amino acids. CDR1 GTSNPN and CDR2 SVGIG come from the germline V gene (reference sequence). CDR3 sequence: CAWTQGGQGAHEQYF.

The chain couples TRBV7-9 to TRBJ2-7; TCRdb reports TRBD1, a call that lacks DNA to check it against. Germline-derived CDR1 and CDR2 are SEHNR and FQNEAQ (reference sequence). The CDR3 covers 13 residues. The CDR3 loop is CASSFPGRGEQYF.